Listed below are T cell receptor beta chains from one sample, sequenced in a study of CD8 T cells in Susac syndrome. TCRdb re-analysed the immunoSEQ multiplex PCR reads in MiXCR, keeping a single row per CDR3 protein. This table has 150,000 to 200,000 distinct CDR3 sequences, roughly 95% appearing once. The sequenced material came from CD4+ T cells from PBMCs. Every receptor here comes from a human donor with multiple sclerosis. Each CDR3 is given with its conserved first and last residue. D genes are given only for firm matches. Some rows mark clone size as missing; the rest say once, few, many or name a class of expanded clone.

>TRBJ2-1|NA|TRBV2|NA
TGTGCCAGCAGGTTAGGGGACCACTACAATGAGCAGTTCTTC
CASRLGDHYNEQFF
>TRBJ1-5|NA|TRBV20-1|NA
TGCAGTGCCATGTCTGGGCAGAACAATCAGCCCCAGCATTTT
CSAMSGQNNQPQHF
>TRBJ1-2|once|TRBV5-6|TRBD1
TGTGCCAGCAGGTGGGGACAGAACTATGGCTACACCTTC
CASRWGQNYGYTF
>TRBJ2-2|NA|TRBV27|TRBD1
TGTGCCAGCAGTTTCGCGGGACAGGGGTTCGGCGGGGAGCTGTTTTTT
CASSFAGQGFGGELFF
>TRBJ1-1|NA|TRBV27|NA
TGTGCCAGCAGTTTATCGCCGGGAGGGAACACTGAAGCTTTCTTT
CASSLSPGGNTEAFF
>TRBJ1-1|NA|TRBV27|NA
TGTGCCAGCAGTTCCCACTGGGCGGGGGGGGCTTTCTTT
CASSSHWAGGAFF
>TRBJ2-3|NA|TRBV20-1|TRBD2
TGCAGTGCTAGGACGGGGGGAACTAGCACAGATACGCAGTATTTT
CSARTGGTSTDTQYF
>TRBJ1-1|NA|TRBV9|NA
TGTGCCAGCAGCGTCAGGCCCTCGTGGGGAGGAACTGAAGCTTTCTTT
CASSVRPSWGGTEAFF
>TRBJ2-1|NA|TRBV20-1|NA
TGCAGTGCTAGTGGAAATATGGGTTCCTACAATGAGCAGTTCTTC
CSASGNMGSYNEQFF
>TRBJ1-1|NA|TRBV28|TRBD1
TGTGCCAGCAGTAACAGGGGAACGAACACTGAAGCTTTCTTT
CASSNRGTNTEAFF
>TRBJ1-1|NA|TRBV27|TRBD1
TGTGCCAGCAGACGACAGGGACTGACTGAAGCTTTCTTT
CASRRQGLTEAFF
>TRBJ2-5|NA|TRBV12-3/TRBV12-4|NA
TGTGCCAGCAGTTTAGAAACTGGAGAGACCCAGTACTTC
CASSLETGETQYF
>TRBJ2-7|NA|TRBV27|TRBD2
TGTGCCAGCAGTTTACGACGGGGGGGAGGAGGATACGAGCAGTACTTC
CASSLRRGGGGYEQYF
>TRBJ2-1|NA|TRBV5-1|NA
TGCGCCAGCAGCTTGGTACAGGGAGCCTACAATGAGCAGTTCTTC
CASSLVQGAYNEQFF
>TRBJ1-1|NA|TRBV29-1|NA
TGCAGCGTTGTTGCACTGGGGAACACTGAAGCTTTCTTT
CSVVALGNTEAFF
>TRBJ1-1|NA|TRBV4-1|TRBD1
TGCGCCAGCAGACCCCCCAGGGGGAGCACTGAAGCTTTCTTT
CASRPPRGSTEAFF
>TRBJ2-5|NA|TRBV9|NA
TGTGCCAGCAGCGCCGATTGGGGACGGGACCAAGAGACCCAGTACTTC
CASSADWGRDQETQYF
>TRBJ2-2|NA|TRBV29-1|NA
TGCAGCGTTGACAGGGATAGCACCGGGGAGCTGTTTTTT
CSVDRDSTGELFF
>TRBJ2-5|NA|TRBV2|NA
TGTGCCAGCAGTGAGATACTACAAGAGACCCAGTACTTC
CASSEILQETQYF
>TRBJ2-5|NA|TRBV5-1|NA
TGCGCCAGCAGCTTATGGTCGGGCAGCGGAGAGACCCAGTACTTC
CASSLWSGSGETQYF
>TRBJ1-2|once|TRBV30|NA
TGTGCCCTTGGAGCGAGCTACACCTTC
CALGASYTF
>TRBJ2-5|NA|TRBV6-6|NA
TGTGCCAGCAGTTACCCGAGAGGCTCACAAGAGACCCAGTACTTC
CASSYPRGSQETQYF
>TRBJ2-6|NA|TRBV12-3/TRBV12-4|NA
TGTGCCAGCAGTTTAATGCGTATCTCTGGGGCCAACGTCCTGACTTTC
CASSLMRISGANVLTF
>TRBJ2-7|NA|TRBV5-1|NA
TGCGCCAGCAGCTTGTTCGTTGGGGGCGCGGGCTACGAGCAGTACTTC
CASSLFVGGAGYEQYF
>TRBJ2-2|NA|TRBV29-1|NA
TGCAGCGTCCAAAGAACCGGGGAGCTGTTTTTT
CSVQRTGELFF
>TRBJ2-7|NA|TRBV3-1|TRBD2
TGTGCCAGCAGCCAAGGGCCGGTAGCGGGGGGGCTCTACGAGCAGTACTTC
CASSQGPVAGGLYEQYF
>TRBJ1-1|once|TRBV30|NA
TGTGCCTGGAGTCGGGGGGAGGACACTGAAGCTTTCTTT
CAWSRGEDTEAFF
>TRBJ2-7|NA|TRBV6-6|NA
TGTGCCAGCAGACTCGGACAGATCGGACCCTACGAGCAGTACTTC
CASRLGQIGPYEQYF
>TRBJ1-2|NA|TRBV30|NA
TGTGCCTGGAGTACGCGAGGGCATCCAAACTATGGCTACACCTTC
CAWSTRGHPNYGYTF
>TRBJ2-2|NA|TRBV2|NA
TGTGCCAGCAGTGAATTGCGGGTGTCCGGGGAGCTGTTTTTT
CASSELRVSGELFF
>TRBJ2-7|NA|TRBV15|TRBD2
TGTGCCACCAGCACACGGACTAGCGGGGACGAGCAGTACTTC
CATSTRTSGDEQYF
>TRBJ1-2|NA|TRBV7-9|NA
TGTGCCAGCAGCTCCCAACGGGCTAGCCATGGCTACACCTTC
CASSSQRASHGYTF
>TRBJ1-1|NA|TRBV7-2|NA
TGTGCCAGCAGCTTATCCCGGGCCAATGAAGCTTTCTTT
CASSLSRANEAFF
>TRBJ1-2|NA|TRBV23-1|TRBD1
TGCGCCAGCAGTCATCGCCCCGGGACAGGGAATGGCTACACCTTC
CASSHRPGTGNGYTF
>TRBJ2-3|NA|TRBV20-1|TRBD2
TGCAGTGCTAGTGGGCGGGGGGATACGCAGTATTTT
CSASGRGDTQYF
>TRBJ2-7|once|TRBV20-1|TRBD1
TGCAGTGCTAGATCTAGGAGGGGACAGGGCTACGAGCAGTACTTC
CSARSRRGQGYEQYF
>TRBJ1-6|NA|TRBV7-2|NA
TGTGCCAGCAAACTTGGGATCAGCTCCTATAATTCACCCCTCCACTTT
CASKLGISSYNSPLHF
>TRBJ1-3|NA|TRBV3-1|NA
TGTGCCAGCAGCCAAGAAAGGACCTTCTCTGGAAACACCATATATTTT
CASSQERTFSGNTIYF
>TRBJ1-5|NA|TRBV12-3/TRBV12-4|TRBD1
TGTGCCAGCAGCGGGACAGGGGGCAATCAGCCCCAGCATTTT
CASSGTGGNQPQHF
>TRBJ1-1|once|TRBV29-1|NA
TGCAGCGTTGCAGAGAGGGGTACTGAAGCTTTCTTT
CSVAERGTEAFF
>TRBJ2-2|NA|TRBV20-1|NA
TGCAGTGCTAGTCTGGTGGGGGGCACCGGGGAGCTGTTTTTT
CSASLVGGTGELFF
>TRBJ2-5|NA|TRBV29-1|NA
TGCAGCGTTGTACCCCTGGAAGAGACCCAGTACTTC
CSVVPLEETQYF
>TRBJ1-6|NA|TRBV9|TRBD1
TGTGCCAGCAGCGTAGACGGGACAGAAATCTCACCCCTCCACTTT
CASSVDGTEISPLHF
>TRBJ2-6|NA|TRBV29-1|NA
TGCAGCGTTGACGGCTCTGGGGCCAACGTCCTGACTTTC
CSVDGSGANVLTF
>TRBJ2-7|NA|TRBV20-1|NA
TGCAGTGCTAGAGATCTGGGCAGGGCCTTCTCCTACGAGCAGTACTTC
CSARDLGRAFSYEQYF
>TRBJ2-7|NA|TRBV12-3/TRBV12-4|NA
TGTGCCAGCAGTTCAACCGGGACACCGTACGAGCAGTACTTC
CASSSTGTPYEQYF
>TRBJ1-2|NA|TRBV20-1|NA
TGCAGTGCTCTAACAGGGTATGACTATGGCTACACCTTC
CSALTGYDYGYTF
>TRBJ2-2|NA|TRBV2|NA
TGTGCCAGCGTCGAAGAGACACCGAAGAACACCGGGGAGCTGTTTTTT
CASVEETPKNTGELFF
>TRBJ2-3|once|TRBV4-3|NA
TGCGCCAGCAGCCAAGAGGGGCTAACAGGAGAGTATTTT
CASSQEGLTGEYF
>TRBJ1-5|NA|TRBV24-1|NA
TGTGCCACATACGGACGGTCGAATCAGCCCCAGCATTTT
CATYGRSNQPQHF
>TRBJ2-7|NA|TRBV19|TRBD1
TGTGCCAGTAGTATATGGGGACAGGGGTCCTACGAGCAGTACTTC
CASSIWGQGSYEQYF
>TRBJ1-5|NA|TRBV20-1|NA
TGCAGTGTACGGGCGACACTACTCAATCAGCCCCAGCATTTT
CSVRATLLNQPQHF
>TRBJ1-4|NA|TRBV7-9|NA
TGTGCCAGCAGCTTTTCTTGGGAGTCGACAGCTGCGATTGAAAAACTGTTTTTT
CASSFSWESTAAIEKLFF
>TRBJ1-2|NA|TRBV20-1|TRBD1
TGCAGTGCCGACGACAGGGGGGGTGGCTACACCTTC
CSADDRGGGYTF
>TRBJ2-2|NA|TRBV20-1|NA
TGCAGTGCTAGAAAGGGGGGCCCCGGGGAGCTGTTTTTT
CSARKGGPGELFF
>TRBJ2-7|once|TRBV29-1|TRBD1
TGCAGCGTCCTCAACGCACAGGGGGTAACCTACGAGCAGTACTTC
CSVLNAQGVTYEQYF
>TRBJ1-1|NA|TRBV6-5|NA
TGTGCCAGCAGTTCCCCAGACACTGAAGCTTTCTTT
CASSSPDTEAFF